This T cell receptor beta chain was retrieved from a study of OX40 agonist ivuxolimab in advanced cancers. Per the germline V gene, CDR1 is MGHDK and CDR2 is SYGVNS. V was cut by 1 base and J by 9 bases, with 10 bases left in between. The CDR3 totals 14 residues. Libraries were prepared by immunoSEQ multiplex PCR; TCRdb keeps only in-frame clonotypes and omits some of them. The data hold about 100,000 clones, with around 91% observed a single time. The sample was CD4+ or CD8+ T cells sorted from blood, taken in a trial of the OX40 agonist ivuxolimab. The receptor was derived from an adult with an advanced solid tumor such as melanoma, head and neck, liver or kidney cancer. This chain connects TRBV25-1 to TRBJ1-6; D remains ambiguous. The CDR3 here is CASSELGGSSPLHF. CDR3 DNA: TGTGCCAGCAGTGAATTAGGCGGAAGTTCACCCCTCCACTTT.